The T cell receptor (beta chain) described here comes from a study of blood T cell repertoires in COVID-19. Study at large: Both acute and convalescent COVID-19 samples were obtained from the United States, Italy and Spain. T cells, B-cell-depleted T cells, or PBMCs supplied cDNA or gDNA.

The authors' processing: Nucleated cell number was recorded as an estimate derived from reference gene primer amplification. Method: immunoSEQ multiplex PCR; TCRdb's copy keeps in-frame clones and lacks some. The V and J calls and clone size were taken over from that table, and D and trimming were inferred from the DNA. The sample has some 130,000 clones; around nine tenths are singletons. Seattle researchers signed up patients amid active infection and tracked them longitudinally. Trimming took 6 bases from V and 0 from J, leaving 18 bases between them. The CDR3 has 17 amino acids. Per the germline V gene, CDR1 is SNHLY and CDR2 is FYNNEI.

The material sequenced was peripheral blood. This receptor was taken from a woman in her seventies with COVID-19, enrolled during active disease. This chain uses TRBV2 with TRBJ1-3, with unresolved D. CDR3 coding DNA: TGTGCCAGCAGGGAGGGCACCCTGGGGAACTCTGGAAACACCATATATTTT. It is translated as CASREGTLGNSGNTIYF.